The 11 T cell receptor beta chains listed next were all sequenced from one sample in a study of T cells after yellow fever vaccination. TCRdb passed the 5' RACE reads through MiXCR, listing each CDR3 protein once. The data contain around 88,000 distinct CDR3 sequences, approximately 12% of them singletons. This material consisted of CD8+ T cells not binding an NS4B(214-222) dextramer, sorted from PBMCs, taken 21 days after the first yellow fever vaccination. These TCRs come from a man aged 18 to 35 who received the YFV17D yellow fever vaccine.

This clonotype has only a few counts. The chain couples TRBV6-5 to TRBJ1-2, with D possibly matching TRBD1 (6 bases). The CDR3 is 15 amino acids. The germline V and J ends were trimmed by 4 bases and 3 bases, with 15 bases remaining between them. The germline V gene has CDR1 MNHEY and CDR2 SVGAGI. CDR3 amino acids: CASSSWGGPDYGYTF. For the CDR3, the DNA is TGTGCCAGCAGTTCCTGGGGGGGGCCAGACTATGGCTACACCTTC.

The chain is built from TRBV6-4 and TRBJ2-2, with 10 positions matching TRBD2. V lost 8 bases, J lost 6 bases, and 12 bases stayed unmatched. Germline V gives CDR1 MRHNA, CDR2 SNTAGT. This CDR3 comprises 16 residues. This CDR3 is CASGQRGGLSAGELFF. The DNA for the CDR3 is TGTGCCAGCGGACAGCGGGGGGGCCTTAGCGCCGGGGAGCTGTTTTTT.

The chain is built from TRBV7-3 and TRBJ2-1; D remains unclear. Trimming cost V 1 base and J 4 bases, with 8 bases left between them. The germline CDR1 and CDR2 sequences are SGHTA and FQGTGA. CDR3 length: 14 amino acids. The CDR3 DNA sequence: TGTGCCAGCAGCTTAAATGGGGTATACAATGAGCAGTTCTTC. Translated, it gives CASSLNGVYNEQFF.

Only a few counts were recorded for this clonotype. The CDR3 sequence is CASSLLAGDNGELFF. In nucleotides, the CDR3 is TGTGCCAGTAGTCTACTAGCGGGGGATAACGGGGAGCTGTTTTTT. This chain connects TRBV19 to TRBJ2-2, with 11 nucleotides matching TRBD2. This CDR3 comprises 15 residues. The J segment lost 7 bases and the V segment lost 5 bases, leaving 6 bases of the junction unmatched. Germline V gene sequence: CDR1 LNHDA, CDR2 SQIVND (reference sequence).

This clonotype came up a few times. The chain combines TRBV7-9 with TRBJ2-1; TRBD2 agrees at 11 bases. The CDR3 totals 15 residues. In germline, CDR1 is SEHNR, CDR2 FQNEAQ (reference sequence). With V trimmed by 0 bases and J by 7 bases, 2 bases remained unmatched. The CDR3 DNA reads TGTGCCAGCAGCTTAGCCCTAGCGGGGGGAAATGAGCAGTTCTTC. It specifies CASSLALAGGNEQFF. The full variable domain, rest sourced from reference TRBV7-9 and TRBJ2-1, is DTGVSQNPRHKITKRGQNVTFRCDPISEHNRLYWYRQTLGQGPEFLTYFQNEAQLEKSRLLSDRFSAERPKGSFSTLEIQRTEQGDSAMYLCASSLALAGGNEQFFGPGTRLTVL.

V and J are TRBV12-3 or TRBV12-4 and TRBJ1-1; a possible D gene is TRBD1 (5 bases). The CDR3 runs to 14 residues. Trimming removed 3 bases at V and 1 base at J, with 9 bases between. CDR3 DNA sequence: TGTGCCAGCAGTTTTGGACACCCGAACACTGAAGCTTTCTTT. As protein: CASSFGHPNTEAFF.

This clonotype showed up just a few times. The chain uses TRBV5-1 and TRBJ1-1; a possible D gene is TRBD1 (6 bases). Per germline, CDR1 SGHRS and CDR2 YFSETQ. The CDR3 runs 13 residues. V gave up 7 bases and J gave up 1 base, with 11 bases separating them. CDR3 bases: TGCGCCAGCGCTAAACAGGGGAACACTGAAGCTTTCTTT. It encodes CASAKQGNTEAFF.

This clonotype appeared a few times. This chain connects TRBV6-5 to TRBJ1-2; 7 nucleotides agree with TRBD1. In germline, CDR1 is MNHEY, CDR2 SVGAGI. The CDR3 extends over 15 amino acids. The trim removed 4 bases at V and 5 bases at J, leaving 10 bases unmatched. CDR3 DNA: TGTGCCAGCAGTTCCGTTTCAGGGGGGTGGTATGGCTACACCTTC. It is translated as CASSSVSGGWYGYTF.

This clonotype was counted only a few times. The rearrangement uses TRBV6-4 and TRBJ2-4; D is undetermined. V lost 6 bases and J 0 bases, leaving 9 bases between the germline ends. The CDR3 has 14 residues. Germline-derived CDR1 and CDR2 are MRHNA and SNTAGT. The CDR3 is CASRQILAKNIQYF. DNA for the CDR3: TGTGCCAGCAGGCAAATACTAGCCAAAAACATTCAGTACTTC.

A word on this clonotype: The DNA is omitted, as the CDR3 cannot be located on it reliably, and the CDR3 follows TCRdb's listing. The chain is built from TRBV10-2 and TRBJ2-1; the table's D call, TRBD2, was not checked against the DNA. In germline, CDR1 is WSHSY, CDR2 SAAADI. The CDR3 region is 11 residues in length, termini included. CDR3 protein: CASSVAGGSFF.

The chain carries TRBV6-5 and TRBJ1-6; 8 bases line up with TRBD1. This CDR3 contains 15 residues. Germline V gives CDR1 MNHEY, CDR2 SVGAGI. The ends lost 0 bases at V and 9 bases at J; junction bases unmatched: 4. In DNA, the CDR3 is TGTGCCAGCAGTTACTCGACAGGGGTGGGTTCACCCCTCCACTTT. This sequence encodes CASSYSTGVGSPLHF.